This record looks at one TCR beta chain sequence and its context. Its cognate antigen is unknown. The source of the sample is a study of shared clonotypes between healthy human individuals. Background on the study: The composition of the donors was two women and a few men aged 18 to 49.

V was trimmed by 2 bases and J by 0 bases, leaving 11 bases between them. The CDR3 spans 16 residues. Germline V gene sequence: CDR1 SNHLY, CDR2 FYNNEI. Clones were sequenced by immunoSEQ multiplex PCR, and TCRdb holds only the in-frame ones, with some missing. The sample has some 320,000 clones, about nine tenths seen once. Study-level points and caveats: Of the naive CD4 clonotypes, about 5% were shared across a few donors. Sequencing depth was expected to influence donor clonotype sharing.

There were no recent acute infections or vaccinations among the donors, who were healthy HIV-negative adults. The V gene is TRBV2, the J gene TRBJ1-5, with D unresolved. Input material: memory CD8+ T cells sorted from blood. Subset given: CD45RO+ cells pooled with CCR7-negative TemRA cells. The receptor's source is a man aged 18 to 29 in good health. The CDR3 region has the DNA TGTGCCAGCAGTGAATATCGACAAAATAGCAATCAGCCCCAGCATTTT. Amino acid sequence: CASSEYRQNSNQPQHF. The full variable domain, with the rest looked up from reference TRBV2 and TRBJ1-5, is EPEVTQTPSHQVTQMGQEVILRCVPISNHLYFYWYRQILGQKVEFLVSFYNNEISEKSEIFDDQFSVERPDGSNFTLKIRSTKLEDSAMYFCASSEYRQNSNQPQHFGDGTRLSIL.